These 9 T cell receptor beta chains were sequenced from one sample in a study of blood T cell repertoires in COVID-19. The method was immunoSEQ multiplex PCR; TCRdb's version includes in-frame clones alone and lacks a portion of them. The sample consists of 66,000 or so clones, about 86% of them appearing once. Sequenced sample: peripheral blood. The receptors were gathered from a man in his forties or fifties with active COVID-19.

The CDR3 region has the DNA TGTGCCAGCAGCCCATTTGCGGACAGGGTCTACGAGCAGTACGTC. As protein: CASSPFADRVYEQYV. The chain joins TRBV11-2 to TRBJ2-7, with 8 positions matching TRBD1. V was clipped by 5 bases and J by 3 bases; unmatched bases: 9. Germline V CDR1 and CDR2: SGHAT, FQNNGV. CDR3 length: 15 amino acids.

This chain uses TRBV6-1 with TRBJ2-7; D not resolved. Germline V gene sequence: CDR1 MNHNS, CDR2 SASEGT. The CDR3 spans 11 residues. Trimming removed 11 bases at V and 6 bases at J, with 14 bases between. Here the CDR3 reads CASGPSREQYV. In DNA, the CDR3 is TGTGCCTCCGGTCCTAGTCGCGAGCAGTACGTC.

J is TRBJ1-3 and V is TRBV21-1; the D call in the table, TRBD1, was not verified against the DNA. TRBV21-1 represents a pseudogene. The length of the CDR3 is 16 residues. The CDR3 region is CASSKPDSNSGNTIYF. Here the CDR3 DNA reads TGTGCCAGCAGCAAACCGGACAGTAATTCCGGAAACACCATATATTTT.

The chain has TRBV5-4 and TRBJ2-2; D possibly corresponds to TRBD2 (5 bases). The germline gives CDR1 SGHNT, CDR2 YYREEE (reference sequence). The CDR3 consists of 17 residues. V dropped 4 bases and J dropped 6 bases, with 22 bases sitting between them. Here the CDR3 reads CASSPPGGGGNPGELFF. DNA of the CDR3: TGTGCCAGCAGCCCACCGGGTGGCGGAGGTAATCCCGGGGAGCTGTTTTTT. The variable domain in full, with the rest retrieved from reference TRBV5-4 and TRBJ2-2, is ETGVTQSPTHLIKTRGQQVTLRCSSQSGHNTVSWYQQALGQGPQFIFQYYREEENGRGNFPPRFSGLQFPNYSSELNVNALELDDSALYLCASSPPGGGGNPGELFFGEGSRLTVL.

The J gene is TRBJ1-4, the V gene TRBV7-9; tentatively, D is TRBD1 (5 bases). The V end lost 5 bases, the J end lost 4 bases, and 11 bases lay between the germline ends. This CDR3 has 14 amino acids. Per germline, CDR1 SEHNR and CDR2 FQNEAQ (reference sequence). This chain's CDR3 is CASSLGLYNEKLFF. The CDR3 bases are TGTGCCAGCAGCCTGGGACTTTATAATGAAAAACTGTTTTTT.

The V call is TRBV7-3, the J call TRBJ2-1, with TRBD2 matching over 8 bases. V lost 5 bases, J lost 2 bases, and 8 bases stayed unmatched. Germline V gene lookup returns CDR1 SGHTA and CDR2 FQGTGA. The CDR3 totals 16 residues. CDR3 sequence reads: CASSVVGGATYNEQFF. The DNA for the CDR3 is TGTGCCAGCAGCGTCGTCGGGGGGGCCACCTACAATGAGCAGTTCTTC.

V is TRBV3-1 (or the pseudogene TRBV3-2) and J is TRBJ2-6; 11 nucleotides agree with TRBD1. The trim removed 4 bases at V and 2 bases at J, leaving 4 bases unmatched. The germline CDR1 and CDR2 sequences are LGHDT and YNNKEL (reference sequence). The CDR3 has 17 residues. The CDR3: CASSPRTGGAGANVLTF. CDR3 nucleotides: TGTGCCAGCAGCCCTAGGACAGGGGGCGCTGGGGCCAACGTCCTGACTTTC.

The chain employs TRBV2 and TRBJ2-3, with 7 bases matching TRBD1. After removal of 7 bases from V and 4 bases from J, the junction contained 5 bases not matched to a gene. The germline V gene encodes CDR1 SNHLY and CDR2 FYNNEI. This CDR3 contains 13 residues. The CDR3 nucleotides read TGTGCCAGCAAGAGACAGGGCGCAGATACGCAGTATTTT. Encoded protein: CASKRQGADTQYF. Drawing the rest from reference TRBV2 and TRBJ2-3, the complete variable domain is EPEVTQTPSHQVTQMGQEVILRCVPISNHLYFYWYRQILGQKVEFLVSFYNNEISEKSEIFDDQFSVERPDGSNFTLKIRSTKLEDSAMYFCASKRQGADTQYFGPGTRLTVL.

This clone is a singleton in its sample. This chain connects TRBV6-5 to TRBJ2-5; TRBD1 is a possible D gene (6 bases). The germline gives CDR1 MNHEY, CDR2 SVGAGI. The CDR3 is 15 residues long. V lost 5 bases, J lost 9 bases, and 22 bases lay in between. The CDR3 spells CASSPSGTPPRSQYF. The CDR3 DNA follows: TGTGCCAGCAGTCCCTCCGGGACACCCCCCCGATCCCAGTACTTC.